The T cell receptor beta chain under discussion was sequenced for a study of blood T cell repertoires in COVID-19. The wider study: The samples span acute and convalescent COVID-19 from the United States, Italy and Spain.

The authors' processing: Researchers report that nucleated cell counts were estimated from reference gene primer amplification. Using immunoSEQ multiplex PCR, the repertoire was profiled, and TCRdb retains in-frame clones only, with some absent. V, J and clone size are those of that table, while D and trimming were read from the DNA. Of hundreds of thousands of clones listed, approximately 87% were seen once; the top ten hold more than 5%. During active infection, Seattle patients enrolled and were then monitored through disease. The CDR3 is 13 amino acids. The sequence was obtained from a woman in her forties or fifties with COVID-19, enrolled during active disease. V usage is TRBV21-1 and J usage is TRBJ1-5. TRBV21-1 is given as a pseudogene. Sample: peripheral blood. This CDR3 reads CASSKVPNQPQHF. The CDR3 region has the DNA TGTGCCAGCAGCAAAGTCCCTAATCAGCCCCAGCATTTT.